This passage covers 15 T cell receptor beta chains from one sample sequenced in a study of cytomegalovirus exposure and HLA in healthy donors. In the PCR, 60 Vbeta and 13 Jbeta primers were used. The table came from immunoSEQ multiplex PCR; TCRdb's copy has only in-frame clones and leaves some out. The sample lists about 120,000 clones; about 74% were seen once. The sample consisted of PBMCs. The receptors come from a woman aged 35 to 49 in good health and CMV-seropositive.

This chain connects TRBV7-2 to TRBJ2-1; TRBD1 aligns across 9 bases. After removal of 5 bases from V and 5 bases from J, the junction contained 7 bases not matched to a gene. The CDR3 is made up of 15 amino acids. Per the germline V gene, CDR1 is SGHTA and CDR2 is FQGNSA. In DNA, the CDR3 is TGTGCCAGCAGCCTAAGGACAGGGGATAACAATGAGCAGTTCTTC. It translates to CASSLRTGDNNEQFF. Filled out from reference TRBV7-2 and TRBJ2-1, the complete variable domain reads GAGVSQSPSNKVTEKGKDVELRCDPISGHTALYWYRQSLGQGLEFLIYFQGNSAPDKSGLPSDRFSAERTGGSVSTLTIQRTQQEDSAVYLCASSLRTGDNNEQFFGPGTRLTVL.

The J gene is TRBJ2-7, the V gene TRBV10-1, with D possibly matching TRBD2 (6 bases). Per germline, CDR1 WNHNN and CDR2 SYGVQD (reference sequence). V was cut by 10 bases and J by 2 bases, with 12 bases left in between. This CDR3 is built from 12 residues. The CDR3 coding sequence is TGCGCCACGGAGGGGTTTCCCTACGAGCAGTACTTC. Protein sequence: CATEGFPYEQYF.

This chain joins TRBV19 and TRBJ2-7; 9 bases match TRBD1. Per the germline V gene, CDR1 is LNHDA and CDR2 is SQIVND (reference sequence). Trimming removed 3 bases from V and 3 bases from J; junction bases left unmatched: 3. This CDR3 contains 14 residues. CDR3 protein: CASSMGTGLYEQYF. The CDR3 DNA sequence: TGTGCCAGTAGTATGGGGACAGGGCTCTACGAGCAGTACTTC.

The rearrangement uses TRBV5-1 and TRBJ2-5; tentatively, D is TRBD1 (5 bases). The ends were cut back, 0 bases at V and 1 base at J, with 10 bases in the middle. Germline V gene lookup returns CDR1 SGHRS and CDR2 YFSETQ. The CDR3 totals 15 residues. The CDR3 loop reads CASSLGNRFQETQYF. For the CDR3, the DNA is TGCGCCAGCAGCTTGGGGAACAGGTTCCAAGAGACCCAGTACTTC.

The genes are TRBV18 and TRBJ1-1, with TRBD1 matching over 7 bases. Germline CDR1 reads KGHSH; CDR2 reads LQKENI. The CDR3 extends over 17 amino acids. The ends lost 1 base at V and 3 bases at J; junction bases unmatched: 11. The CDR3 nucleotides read TGTGCCAGCTCACCACGGGTAATAGACAGGGCGTACACTGAAGCTTTCTTT. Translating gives CASSPRVIDRAYTEAFF.

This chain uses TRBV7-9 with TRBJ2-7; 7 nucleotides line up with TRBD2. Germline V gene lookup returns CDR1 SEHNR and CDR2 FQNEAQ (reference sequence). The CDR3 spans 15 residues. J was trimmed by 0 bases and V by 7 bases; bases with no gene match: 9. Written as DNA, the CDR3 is TGTGCCAGCACCCCGTGGCGGGAGAGCTCCTACGAGCAGTACTTC. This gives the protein CASTPWRESSYEQYF. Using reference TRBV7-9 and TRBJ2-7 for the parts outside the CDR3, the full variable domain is DTGVSQNPRHKITKRGQNVTFRCDPISEHNRLYWYRQTLGQGPEFLTYFQNEAQLEKSRLLSDRFSAERPKGSFSTLEIQRTEQGDSAMYLCASTPWRESSYEQYFGPGTRLTVT.

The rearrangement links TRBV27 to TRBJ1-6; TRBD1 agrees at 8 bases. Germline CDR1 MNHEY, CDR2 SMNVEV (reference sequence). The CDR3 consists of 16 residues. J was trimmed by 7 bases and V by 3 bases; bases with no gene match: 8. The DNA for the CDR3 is TGTGCCAGCAGTTTGGAGGGGACAGGATACAATTCACCCCTCCACTTT. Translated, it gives CASSLEGTGYNSPLHF.

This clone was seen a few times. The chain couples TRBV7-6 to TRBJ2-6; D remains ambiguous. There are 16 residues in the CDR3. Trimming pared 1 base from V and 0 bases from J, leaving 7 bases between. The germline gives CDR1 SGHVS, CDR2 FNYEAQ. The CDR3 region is CASSLGQSSGANVLTF. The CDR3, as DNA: TGTGCCAGCAGCTTAGGGCAGTCCTCTGGGGCCAACGTCCTGACTTTC.

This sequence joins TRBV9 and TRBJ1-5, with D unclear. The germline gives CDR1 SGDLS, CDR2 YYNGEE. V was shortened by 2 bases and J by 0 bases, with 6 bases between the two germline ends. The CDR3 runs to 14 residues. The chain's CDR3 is CASSVSGSNQPQHF. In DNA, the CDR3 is TGTGCCAGCAGCGTCTCAGGTAGCAATCAGCCCCAGCATTTT.

In DNA, the CDR3 is TGTGCCAGCAGTGTTTTTGGCGGTCAGCCCCAGCATTTT. It yields the protein CASSVFGGQPQHF. The rearrangement uses TRBV2 and TRBJ1-5; D is ambiguous. CDR3 length: 13 amino acids. The germline V gene encodes CDR1 SNHLY and CDR2 FYNNEI. With 4 bases removed from V and 6 bases from J, the gap between germline ends came to 10 bases.

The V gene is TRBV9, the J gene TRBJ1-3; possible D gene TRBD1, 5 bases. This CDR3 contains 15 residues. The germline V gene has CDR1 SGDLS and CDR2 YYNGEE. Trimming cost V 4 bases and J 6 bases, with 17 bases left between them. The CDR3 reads CASSPAGQLENTIYF. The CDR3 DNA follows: TGTGCCAGCAGCCCCGCAGGGCAATTGGAAAACACCATATATTTT. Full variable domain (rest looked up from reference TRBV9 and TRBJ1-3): DSGVTQTPKHLITATGQRVTLRCSPRSGDLSVYWYQQSLDQGLQFLIQYYNGEERAKGNILERFSAQQFPDLHSELNLSSLELGDSALYFCASSPAGQLENTIYFGEGSWLTVV.

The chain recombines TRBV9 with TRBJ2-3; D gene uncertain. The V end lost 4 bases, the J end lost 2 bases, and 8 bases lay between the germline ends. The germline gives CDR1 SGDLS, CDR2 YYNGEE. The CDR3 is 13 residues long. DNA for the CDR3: TGTGCCAGCAGCATGAAACTCACAGATACGCAGTATTTT. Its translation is CASSMKLTDTQYF.

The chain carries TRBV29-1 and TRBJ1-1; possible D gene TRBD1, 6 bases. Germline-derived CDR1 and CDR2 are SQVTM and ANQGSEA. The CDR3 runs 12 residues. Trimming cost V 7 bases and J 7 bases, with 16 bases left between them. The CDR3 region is CSASGGQVEAFF. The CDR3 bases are TGCAGCGCCTCGGGGGGACAAGTTGAAGCTTTCTTT.

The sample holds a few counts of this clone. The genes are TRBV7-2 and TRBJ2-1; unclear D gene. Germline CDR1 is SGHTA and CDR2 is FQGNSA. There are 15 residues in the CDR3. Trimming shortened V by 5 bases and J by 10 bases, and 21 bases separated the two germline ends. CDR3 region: CASSPNAVGPYEQFF. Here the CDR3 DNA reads TGTGCCAGCAGCCCGAACGCGGTCGGTCCATACGAGCAGTTCTTC.

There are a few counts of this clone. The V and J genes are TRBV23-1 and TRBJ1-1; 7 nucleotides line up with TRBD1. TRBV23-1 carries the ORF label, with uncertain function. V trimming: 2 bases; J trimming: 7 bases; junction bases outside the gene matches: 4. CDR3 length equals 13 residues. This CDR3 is CASSQKGAGEAFF. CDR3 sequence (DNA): TGCGCCAGCAGTCAAAAGGGGGCGGGTGAAGCTTTCTTT.